A selection of T cell receptor beta chains follows, all from one sample in a study of blood T cell repertoires in COVID-19. Only in-frame clones appear in the TCRdb table, and some are missing; sequencing was by immunoSEQ multiplex PCR. In the table there are approximately 170,000 clones, 81% of which are singletons. Sequencing input: peripheral blood. The receptors derive from a man aged 55 to 70 with active or convalescent COVID-19. The conserved cysteine and the conserved F or W are not part of the CDR3 here. Fields, in order: CDR3 length, J gene, V gene, CDR3 protein.

>12|TRBJ1-4|TRBV4-2
ASSLQATNEKLF
>12|TRBJ2-1|TRBV27
ASSFLQRLGEQF
>14|TRBJ2-7|TRBV28
ASSGLAGKIPYEQY
>12|TRBJ2-1|TRBV11-1
ASSSSGSHREQF
>10|TRBJ2-7|TRBV5-1
ARCGGRNEQY
>12|TRBJ2-5|TRBV19
ASSPRQGQETQY
>11|TRBJ1-5|TRBV12-3/TRBV12-4
ASSRGEGQPQH
>14|TRBJ2-2|TRBV5-1
ASSTGLAGGIGELF
>14|TRBJ2-7|TRBV6-1
ASSERKGGISYEQY
>13|TRBJ2-2|TRBV11-3
ASSSGLGEGGELF
>10|TRBJ2-7|TRBV18
ASSPNRAEQY
>13|TRBJ2-3|TRBV7-2
ASSWRERSTDTQY
>14|TRBJ2-1|TRBV27
ASRGLAGGYYNEQF
>11|TRBJ2-7|TRBV25-1
ASSGPQGYEQY
>13|TRBJ2-6|TRBV2
ASSEFSLGANVLT
>13|TRBJ2-7|TRBV18
ASSRGQGGLYEQY
>13|TRBJ2-1|TRBV5-1
ASSPIPTGTNEQF
>12|TRBJ2-7|TRBV11-2
ASSLGQGAYEQY
>12|TRBJ2-5|TRBV5-1
ASSPDRAWGTQY
>17|TRBJ2-6|TRBV18
ASSPLGGQGVSGANVLT
>12|TRBJ2-3|TRBV28
ASFPGQGTDTQY
>13|TRBJ1-1|TRBV5-1
ASSWAGQGNTEAF
>15|TRBJ2-6|TRBV6-1
ASSEQTGGAGANVLT
>11|TRBJ1-4|TRBV5-6
ASSLTRGGKLF
>12|TRBJ2-1|TRBV3-1/TRBV3-2
ASSQREGPGEQF
>11|TRBJ1-5|TRBV2
ASRQGKNQPQH
>14|TRBJ2-3|TRBV15
ATSNVPASSTDTQY
>13|TRBJ2-7|TRBV6-5
ASSLAGDRTYEQY
>10|TRBJ1-1|TRBV7-9
ASSPRGTEAF
>13|TRBJ2-1|TRBV15
ATSRDGRTNNEQF
>12|TRBJ2-1|TRBV3-1/TRBV3-2
ASSLGTVRNEQF
>12|TRBJ1-1|TRBV29-1
SVGRGSMNTEAF
>9|TRBJ2-7|TRBV20-1
SALSQGSEY
>14|TRBJ2-6|TRBV15
ATSRVGGTGANVLT
>12|TRBJ2-5|TRBV9
ASSGSYRQETQY
>15|TRBJ2-1|TRBV28
ASKNPPGQGANNEQF
>11|TRBJ2-2|TRBV7-6
ASSLATGVELF
>13|TRBJ2-5|TRBV2
ASSLAGELKETQY
>13|TRBJ2-3|TRBV28
ASRRTSGRVHTQY
>13|TRBJ2-2|TRBV7-8
ASSPLAFGFGELF
>13|TRBJ1-1|TRBV19
ASSTVPPGGTEAF